These 2 T cell receptor beta chains were all obtained from the same sample, sequenced in a study of ipilimumab plus nivolumab after autologous stem cell transplantation. Sequenced by immunoSEQ multiplex PCR; TCRdb stores in-frame clones only, minus some. The sample holds around 84,000 clones, under 85% seen once. Sequencing used PBMCs, obtained in a trial of ipilimumab plus nivolumab as post-transplant consolidation. Source of these receptors: a male donor with diffuse large B-cell lymphoma.

The V call is TRBV6-1, the J call TRBJ2-6, with D perhaps TRBD1 (6 bases). Looked up from germline, CDR1 is MNHNS and CDR2 is SASEGT. CDR3 length: 14 amino acids. Deletions cut 8 bases from V and 0 bases from J, with 8 bases between. CDR3 loop: CASRRGSGANVLTF. The CDR3 DNA reads as TGTGCCAGCCGCAGGGGCTCTGGGGCCAACGTCCTGACTTTC.

The gene calls are TRBV18 and TRBJ1-2; no clear D gene. Germline assignment: CDR1 KGHSH and CDR2 LQKENI. V was cut by 0 bases and J by 3 bases, with 8 bases left in between. CDR3 length: 14 residues. This chain's CDR3 is CASSPPEQYYGYTF. DNA for the CDR3: TGTGCCAGCTCACCACCTGAACAGTACTATGGCTACACCTTC.